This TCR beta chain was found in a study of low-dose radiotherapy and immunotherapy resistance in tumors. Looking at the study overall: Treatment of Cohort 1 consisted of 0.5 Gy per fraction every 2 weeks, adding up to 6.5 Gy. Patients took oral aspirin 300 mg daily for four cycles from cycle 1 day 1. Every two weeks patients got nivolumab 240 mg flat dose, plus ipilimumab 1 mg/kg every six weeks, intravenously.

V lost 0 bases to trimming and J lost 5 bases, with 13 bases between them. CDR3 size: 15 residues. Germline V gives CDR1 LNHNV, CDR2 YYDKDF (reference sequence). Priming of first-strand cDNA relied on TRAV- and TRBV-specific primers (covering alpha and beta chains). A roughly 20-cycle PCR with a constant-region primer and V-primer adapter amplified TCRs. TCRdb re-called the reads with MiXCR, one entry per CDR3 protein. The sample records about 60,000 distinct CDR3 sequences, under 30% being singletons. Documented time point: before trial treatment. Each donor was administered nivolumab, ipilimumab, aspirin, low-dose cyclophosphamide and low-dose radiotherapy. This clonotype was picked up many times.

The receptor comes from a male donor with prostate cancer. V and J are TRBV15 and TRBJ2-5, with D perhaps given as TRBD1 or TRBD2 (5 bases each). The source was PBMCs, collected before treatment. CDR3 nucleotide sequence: TGTGCCACCAGCAGAGATCTACAGGAGGCGGAGACCCAGTACTTC. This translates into CATSRDLQEAETQYF.